This T cell receptor (beta chain) appears in the sequencing data of a study of naive and memory T cell subsets. Findings and caveats of the study: Possibly reflecting memory cells re-expressing CD45RA, a few larger clonotypes occurred in naive repertoires, especially CD8.

An equimolar mix of two oligonucleotides served as the beta constant-region primer for TRBC1 and TRBC2. The ligated cDNA underwent four PCR rounds using SP2 and nested alpha and beta constant-region primers. One entry per CDR3 protein results from TCRdb running MiXCR on the UMI-ligation and nested PCR reads. The sample has around 140,000 distinct CDR3 sequences, approximately 21% seen once. As concerns this clonotype: What it binds is unknown.

The germline V gene encodes CDR1 MNHEY and CDR2 SVGAGI. This CDR3 has 14 residues. Deletions cut 2 bases from V and 4 bases from J, with 10 bases between. What was sequenced was naive CD8+ T cells from blood. The sequence was collected from a human donor in good health. V is TRBV6-5 and J is TRBJ2-3; D is undetermined. The CDR3 protein is CASSYREGADTQYF. CDR3 coding DNA: TGTGCCAGCAGTTACAGGGAAGGAGCAGATACGCAGTATTTT.